The 29 T cell receptor beta chains reported below all come from one sample, sequenced in a study of CD8+ T cells in alopecia areata listed by TCRdb under 2018. This specimen's time point label, interpreted: baseline before oral tofacitinib. The method behind the library was the immunoSEQ multiplex PCR assay. RNA was extracted from all samples and reverse transcribed into cDNA, which served as template for TCR sequencing. This is the immuneACCESS table as TCRdb keeps it, with only in-frame sequences that have V and J called. A part of the clones is gone; compared with another copy, unresolved V genes explain less than half, and the rest is unexplained. The sample profile shows 200,000 to 250,000 clones; about 60% of them were found once. The top ten clonotypes cover approximately 0.45% of the sample. The source was CD4+ T cells sorted from blood, collected at week 0. All receptors come from a human donor with alopecia areata.

The chain links TRBV4-1 to TRBJ1-2, with TRBD1 matching over 9 bases. Germline V lookup: CDR1 MGHRA, CDR2 YSYEKL. There are 16 residues in the CDR3. Trimming cost V 1 base and J 4 bases; bases outside gene matches: 7. The CDR3 nucleotides read TGCGCCAGCAGCCAAGCTGGGACAGGGTGGGGCTATGGCTACACCTTC. Amino acids: CASSQAGTGWGYGYTF.

This clone was counted at least ten times. The chain links TRBV14 to TRBJ2-7, with no clear D. The V end lost 2 bases, the J end lost 0 bases, and 8 bases lay between the germline ends. CDR1 SGHDN and CDR2 FVKESK come from the germline V gene. The CDR3 contains 14 residues. This CDR3 reads CASSQKRSSYEQYF. The CDR3 DNA is TGTGCCAGCAGCCAAAAGCGCAGCTCCTACGAGCAGTACTTC.

This clone was counted only a few times. V and J are TRBV10-3 and TRBJ2-2; TRBD2 is a possible D gene (5 bases). CDR3 length: 14 amino acids. V lost 6 bases to trimming and J lost 1 base, with 9 bases between them. Germline assignment: CDR1 ENHRY and CDR2 SYGVKD. The DNA for the CDR3 is TGTGCCATCAGGGAGGACTTGAACACCGGGGAGCTGTTTTTT. Translating it yields CAIREDLNTGELFF.

In this sample, this clone turned up a few times. The chain couples TRBV29-1 to TRBJ1-1; 7 bases are a match to TRBD1. With 4 bases clipped from V and 0 bases from J, the junction kept 5 bases outside the gene matches. The CDR3 totals 14 residues. Germline CDR1 and CDR2: SQVTM and ANQGSEA. The CDR3 DNA sequence: TGCAGCGTTGTGGACAGGTCCCTGAACACTGAAGCTTTCTTT. Amino acids: CSVVDRSLNTEAFF.

The genes are TRBV29-1 and TRBJ2-7; 12 bases agree with TRBD1. CDR3 length: 13 amino acids. Trimming at V came to 4 bases and at J to 5 bases, leaving 3 bases not matched to a gene. Germline-derived CDR1 and CDR2 are SQVTM and ANQGSEA. Written as DNA, the CDR3 is TGCAGCGTTGGAGGGACAGGGGGCCACGAGCAGTACTTC. This sequence encodes CSVGGTGGHEQYF.

This clone was counted a few times. The chain employs TRBV9 and TRBJ2-7, with a weak D call TRBD2 (5 bases). Germline V gene data show CDR1 as SGDLS and CDR2 as YYNGEE. This CDR3 comprises 15 residues. The V end lost 4 bases, the J end lost 0 bases, and 14 bases lay between the germline ends. The CDR3 loop is CASSPRLASSYEQYF. CDR3 nucleotide sequence: TGTGCCAGCAGCCCTCGTTTAGCGAGCTCCTACGAGCAGTACTTC.

This chain connects TRBV27 to TRBJ2-1, with 12 positions matching TRBD2. Unmatched junction bases numbered 6, after V lost 7 bases and J lost 8 bases. The CDR3 spans 14 residues. Germline V gene sequence: CDR1 MNHEY, CDR2 SMNVEV (reference sequence). The CDR3 nucleotides read TGTGCCAGCATCAGGCTAGCGGGAGGGTATGAGCAGTTCTTC. Translating gives CASIRLAGGYEQFF.

This clone was found a few times. The chain employs TRBV29-1 and TRBJ1-1; D call uncertain. The CDR3 is made up of 13 amino acids. Germline-derived CDR1 and CDR2 are SQVTM and ANQGSEA. V was cut by 6 bases and J by 0 bases, with 11 bases left in between. CDR3 residues: CSVASIMNTEAFF. The CDR3 DNA is TGCAGCGTGGCCAGCATAATGAACACTGAAGCTTTCTTT.

The chain employs TRBV29-1 and TRBJ1-3; 7 nucleotides match TRBD1. The CDR3 totals 16 residues. The V and J ends lost 6 bases and 0 bases, in that order; junction bases with no gene match: 11. Germline lookup yields CDR1 SQVTM and CDR2 ANQGSEA. CDR3 bases: TGCAGCGTGGCCCAGGGGGGAGATATCTCTGGAAACACCATATATTTT. Amino acids: CSVAQGGDISGNTIYF.

The chain employs TRBV30 and TRBJ2-5; 11 bases align to TRBD2. In germline, CDR1 is GTSNPN, CDR2 SVGIG (reference sequence). J gave up 2 bases and V 0 bases, and 8 bases lay outside the gene matches. This CDR3 is 17 amino acids long. DNA of the CDR3: TGTGCCTGGAGTGTACGTCGTAGCGGGAGGGGACAAGAGACCCAGTACTTC. Its protein is CAWSVRRSGRGQETQYF.

The chain has TRBV7-9 and TRBJ2-7; the D is unclear. Germline V gives CDR1 SEHNR, CDR2 FQNEAQ (reference sequence). With 2 bases removed from V and 1 base from J, the gap between germline ends came to 9 bases. This CDR3 has 14 residues. The CDR3, as DNA: TGTGCCAGCAGCTTATTAGGGTTGTCCTACGAGCAGTACTTC. This codes for CASSLLGLSYEQYF.

For the CDR3, the DNA is TGTGCCAGCAGCTTTAGCGGGAGCGTCGGGGAGCTGTTTTTT. It is translated as CASSFSGSVGELFF. The chain is built from TRBV7-9 and TRBJ2-2; 9 bases match TRBD2. This CDR3 is 14 amino acids long. Germline CDR1 reads SEHNR; CDR2 reads FQNEAQ (reference sequence). V shed 3 bases, J shed 7 bases, and the junction held 3 bases outside the gene matches.

The chain combines TRBV11-1 with TRBJ2-1, with 10 nucleotides matching TRBD2. This CDR3 is built from 16 residues. V gave up 0 bases and J gave up 6 bases; unmatched junction bases: 5. Germline loops: CDR1 SGHAT, CDR2 FQDESV (reference sequence). CDR3 nucleotide sequence: TGTGCCAGCAGCTTAGCGCCGGGACTAGCGTTCAATGAGCAGTTCTTC. This codes for CASSLAPGLAFNEQFF. The variable domain in full, with the rest retrieved from reference TRBV11-1 and TRBJ2-1, is EAEVAQSPRYKITEKSQAVAFWCDPISGHATLYWYRQILGQGPELLVQFQDESVVDDSQLPKDRFSAERLKGVDSTLKIQPAELGDSAMYLCASSLAPGLAFNEQFFGPGTRLTVL.

Points on this clone: Distinct nucleotide sequences in the sample also encode this CDR3. The rearrangement joins TRBV5-1 to TRBJ2-3; no clear D gene. CDR3 size: 12 residues. The V gene lost 3 bases and the J gene lost 0 bases, with 2 bases spanning the gap. The V gene's germline CDR1 is SGHRS and CDR2 YFSETQ. The CDR3 region is CASSSSTDTQYF. DNA for the CDR3: TGCGCCAGCAGCTCCAGCACAGATACGCAGTATTTT.

This clone has just a few counts. J is TRBJ2-1 and V is TRBV5-1, with 7 positions matching TRBD2. J lost 3 bases, V lost 3 bases, and 6 bases had no gene match. The CDR3 is made up of 15 amino acids. CDR1 and CDR2 from the germline V gene are SGHRS and YFSETQ. CDR3 protein: CASSSGREIYNEQFF. The CDR3 DNA is TGCGCCAGCAGCTCGGGGCGGGAGATCTACAATGAGCAGTTCTTC.

This rearrangement joins TRBV29-1 to TRBJ1-2, with D possibly being TRBD1 (6 bases). The length of the CDR3 is 17 residues. Germline lookup yields CDR1 SQVTM and CDR2 ANQGSEA. The germline V and J ends were trimmed by 1 base and 0 bases, with 18 bases remaining between them. CDR3 sequence: CSVEAYEVQGTNYGYTF. In nucleotides, the CDR3 is TGCAGCGTTGAAGCTTACGAGGTCCAGGGGACTAACTATGGCTACACCTTC. Supplemented by reference TRBV29-1 and TRBJ1-2, the full variable domain reads SAVISQKPSRDICQRGTSLTIQCQVDSQVTMMFWYRQQPGQSLTLIATANQGSEATYESGFVIDKFPISRPNLTFSTLTVSNMSPEDSSIYLCSVEAYEVQGTNYGYTFGSGTRLTVV.

The chain recombines TRBV27 with TRBJ1-6, with 9 bases matching TRBD1. From germline, CDR1 is MNHEY and CDR2 SMNVEV (reference sequence). V lost 7 bases and J lost 10; bases outside the gene matches: 8. The CDR3 covers 14 residues. Here the CDR3 DNA reads TGTGCCAGCATTTCACAGGGGGCAGGGTCACCCCTCCACTTT. Protein: CASISQGAGSPLHF.

The chain uses TRBV6-6 and TRBJ1-2; 7 bases match TRBD1. CDR3 length equals 15 residues. Germline V gene lookup returns CDR1 MNHNY and CDR2 SVGAGI (reference sequence). The trim removed 5 bases at V and 5 bases at J, leaving 11 bases unmatched. CDR3 nucleotides: TGTGCCAGCAGTATGGGACAGCAAGGGCCTTATGGCTACACCTTC. Amino acid sequence: CASSMGQQGPYGYTF.

This chain joins TRBV11-1 and TRBJ2-7; 7 bases map to TRBD1. The germline CDR1 and CDR2 sequences are SGHAT and FQDESV (reference sequence). The CDR3 runs 12 residues. The junction had 3 bases not matched to a gene; V was cut back by 1 base and J by 9 bases. The CDR3 DNA sequence: TGTGCCAGCAGCTTAGAGGGGACAGTGCAGTACTTC. Translated: CASSLEGTVQYF. The complete variable domain, with remaining parts taken from reference TRBV11-1 and TRBJ2-7, reads EAEVAQSPRYKITEKSQAVAFWCDPISGHATLYWYRQILGQGPELLVQFQDESVVDDSQLPKDRFSAERLKGVDSTLKIQPAELGDSAMYLCASSLEGTVQYFGPGTRLTVT.

The chain uses TRBV27 and TRBJ2-3; 12 positions match TRBD2. Trimming at V came to 5 bases and at J to 4 bases, leaving 10 bases not matched to a gene. This CDR3 has 17 amino acids. Looked up from germline, CDR1 is MNHEY and CDR2 is SMNVEV (reference sequence). The chain's CDR3 is CASSGVSSGGAADTQYF. CDR3 nucleotide sequence: TGTGCCAGCAGTGGTGTCTCTAGCGGGGGGGCCGCAGATACGCAGTATTTT.

The rearrangement joins TRBV18 to TRBJ2-5; TRBD2 aligns across 14 bases. The CDR3 is 17 residues long. Per germline, CDR1 KGHSH and CDR2 LQKENI. V lost 0 bases to trimming and J lost 3 bases; unmatched junction nucleotides: 3. The CDR3 sequence is CASSPPAGLAGEETQYF. The DNA of the CDR3 is TGTGCCAGCTCACCACCCGCGGGACTAGCGGGAGAAGAGACCCAGTACTTC.

V gene TRBV5-6 combines with J gene TRBJ2-1; D call uncertain. This CDR3 is 13 amino acids long. V lost 4 bases and J lost 2, with 7 bases in between. Germline CDR1 is SGHDT and CDR2 is YYEEEE. The CDR3 region is CASSRWAYNEQFF. Written as DNA, the CDR3 is TGTGCCAGCAGCCGTTGGGCCTACAATGAGCAGTTCTTC.

The rearrangement joins TRBV10-3 to TRBJ2-1, with a tentative D call TRBD2 (5 bases). This CDR3 has 12 amino acids. Germline CDR1 and CDR2: ENHRY and SYGVKD. Trimming stripped 7 bases from V and 7 bases from J, with 11 bases between. CDR3 in amino acids: CAIKADGNEQFF. The DNA of the CDR3 is TGTGCCATCAAAGCGGACGGGAATGAGCAGTTCTTC.

J is TRBJ2-7 and V is TRBV21-1. TRBV21-1 is tagged as a pseudogene. The CDR3 totals 15 residues. CDR3 sequence reads: CASSGRDPQTYEQYF. The CDR3 DNA reads as TGTGCCAGCAGCGGCAGGGACCCTCAAACCTACGAGCAGTACTTC.

The chain uses TRBV30 and TRBJ1-3; weak D call: TRBD1 (6 bases). The CDR3 covers 14 residues. CDR1 is GTSNPN and CDR2 is SVGIG in the germline V gene (reference sequence). The V end lost 5 bases, the J end lost 2 bases, and 13 bases lay between the germline ends. This chain's CDR3 is CAWLNRVPGNTIYF. The CDR3 DNA reads TGTGCCTGGTTGAACAGGGTTCCTGGAAACACCATATATTTT. The complete variable domain, with remaining parts taken from reference TRBV30 and TRBJ1-3, reads SQTIHQWPATLVQPVGSPLSLECTVEGTSNPNLYWYRQAAGRGLQLLFYSVGIGQISSEVPQNLSASRPQDRQFILSSKKLLLSDSGFYLCAWLNRVPGNTIYFGEGSWLTVV.

This clone was detected only a few times. V gene TRBV11-2 combines with J gene TRBJ1-1; a weak D match, TRBD1 (6 bases). The germline V gene encodes CDR1 SGHAT and CDR2 FQNNGV. Trimming cost V 4 bases and J 1 base, with 13 bases left between them. There are 15 residues in the CDR3. CDR3 region: CASSWGRGQNTEAFF. In nucleotides, the CDR3 is TGTGCCAGCAGCTGGGGGCGGGGGCAGAACACTGAAGCTTTCTTT.

The chain carries TRBV12-5 and TRBJ2-7; the D gene is possibly TRBD1 (6 bases). V lost 1 base, J lost 8 bases, and 9 bases lay in between. This CDR3 has 12 amino acids. Per germline, CDR1 LGHNT and CDR2 FRNRAP. DNA for the CDR3: TGTGCTAGTGGTTTGGATACAGGGAAGCAGTACTTC. Amino acids: CASGLDTGKQYF.

V usage is TRBV9 and J usage is TRBJ2-1, with a weak D call TRBD2 (6 bases). Germline CDR1 and CDR2: SGDLS and YYNGEE. There are 16 residues in the CDR3. The germline V and J ends were trimmed by 3 bases and 8 bases, with 21 bases remaining between them. The CDR3 region has the DNA TGTGCCAGCAGCGCCCCATCAACCTGGCGGGAACATGAGCAGTTCTTC. This gives the protein CASSAPSTWREHEQFF. Combining the CDR3 with reference TRBV9 and TRBJ2-1 gives the whole variable domain DSGVTQTPKHLITATGQRVTLRCSPRSGDLSVYWYQQSLDQGLQFLIQYYNGEERAKGNILERFSAQQFPDLHSELNLSSLELGDSALYFCASSAPSTWREHEQFFGPGTRLTVL.

The V call is TRBV5-6, the J call TRBJ1-2; D unclear. Per germline, CDR1 SGHDT and CDR2 YYEEEE. This CDR3 spans 11 amino acids. V lost 3 bases to trimming and J lost 12 bases, with 12 bases between them. DNA for the CDR3: TGTGCCAGCAGCTCCTATAGAGAGGACACCTTC. This translates into CASSSYREDTF.